This T cell receptor (beta chain) was documented in a study of blood T cell repertoires in COVID-19. About the study: Samples representing acute and convalescent COVID-19 were sourced from the United States, Italy and Spain.

V dropped 6 bases and J dropped 0 bases, with 8 bases sitting between them. The CDR3 is 13 residues long. Germline V gene data show CDR1 as SGHTA and CDR2 as FQGNSA. Clones were sequenced by immunoSEQ multiplex PCR, and TCRdb holds only the in-frame ones, with some missing. The sample includes under 95,000 clones, approximately 88% seen only once; the top ten take under 35%. This receptor was obtained from a woman at least 80 years old with active or convalescent COVID-19. What was sequenced was peripheral blood. The chain carries TRBV7-2 and TRBJ1-1; D is unresolved. The CDR3 protein is CASSTPMNTEAFF. The CDR3 DNA reads as TGTGCCAGCAGTACACCCATGAACACTGAAGCTTTCTTT.